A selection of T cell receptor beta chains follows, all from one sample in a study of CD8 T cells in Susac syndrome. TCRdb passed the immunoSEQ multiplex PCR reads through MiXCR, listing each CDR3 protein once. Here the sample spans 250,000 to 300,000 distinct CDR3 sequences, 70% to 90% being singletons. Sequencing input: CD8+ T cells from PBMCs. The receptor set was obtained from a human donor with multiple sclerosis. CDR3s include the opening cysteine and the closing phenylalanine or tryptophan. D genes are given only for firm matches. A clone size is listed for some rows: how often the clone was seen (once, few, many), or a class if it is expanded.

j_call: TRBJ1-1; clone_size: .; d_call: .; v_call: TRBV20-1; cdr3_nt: TGCAGTGCTAGAGATGAGGGTCTGGAAGCTTTCTTT; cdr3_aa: CSARDEGLEAFF
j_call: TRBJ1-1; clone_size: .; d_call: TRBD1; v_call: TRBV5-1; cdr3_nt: TGCGCCAGCAGCTTGGGACAGGGGGCGGGTACTGAAGCTTTCTTT; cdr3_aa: CASSLGQGAGTEAFF
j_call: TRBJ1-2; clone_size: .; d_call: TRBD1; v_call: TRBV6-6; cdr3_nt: TGTGCCGGAGGGGGCGTGGATGGCTACACCTTC; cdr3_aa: CAGGGVDGYTF
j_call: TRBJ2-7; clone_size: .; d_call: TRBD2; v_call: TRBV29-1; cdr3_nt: TGCAGCGCCTTTAGTCCTAGCGGGAGCCAGTACGAGCAGTACTTC; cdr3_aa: CSAFSPSGSQYEQYF
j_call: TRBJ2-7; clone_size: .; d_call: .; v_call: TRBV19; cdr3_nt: TGTGCCAGTAGTAGTCTGGCGGGCAAACACGAGCAGTACTTC; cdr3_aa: CASSSLAGKHEQYF
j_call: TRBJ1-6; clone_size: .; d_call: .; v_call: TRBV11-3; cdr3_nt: TGTGCCAGCAGCTTAGTCCGGGGGAAGAAGAATTCACCCCTCCACTTT; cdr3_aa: CASSLVRGKKNSPLHF
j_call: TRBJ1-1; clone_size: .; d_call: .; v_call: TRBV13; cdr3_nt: TGTGCCAGCAGCTTAGGCCAGGGAAGAGGAGGCACTGAAGCTTTCTTT; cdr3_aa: CASSLGQGRGGTEAFF
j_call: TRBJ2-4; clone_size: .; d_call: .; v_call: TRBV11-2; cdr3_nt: TGTGCCAGCAGGGAAGGGCGCTTAAACATTCAGTACTTC; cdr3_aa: CASREGRLNIQYF
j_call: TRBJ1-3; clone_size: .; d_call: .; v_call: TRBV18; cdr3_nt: TGTGCCAGCTCACCGTCGCCCTTTCACTCTGGAAACACCATATATTTT; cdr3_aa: CASSPSPFHSGNTIYF
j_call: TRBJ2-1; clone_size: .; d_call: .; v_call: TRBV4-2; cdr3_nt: TGTGCCAGCAGCCAAGACCGGTGGGGCTTCTACAATGAGCAGTTCTTC; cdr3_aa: CASSQDRWGFYNEQFF
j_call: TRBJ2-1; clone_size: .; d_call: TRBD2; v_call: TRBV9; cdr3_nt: TGTGCCAGCAGCGTAGTACTAGCGGCCTACAATGAGCAGTTCTTC; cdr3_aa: CASSVVLAAYNEQFF
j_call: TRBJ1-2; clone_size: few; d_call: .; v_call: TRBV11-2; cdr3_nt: TGTGCCAGCAGCTTAGAGCCAGGGTATGGCTACACCTTC; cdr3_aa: CASSLEPGYGYTF
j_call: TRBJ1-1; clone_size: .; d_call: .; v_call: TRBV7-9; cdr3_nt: TGTGCCAGCAGCTTAGAGGCCGGGACCGAAGCTTTCTTT; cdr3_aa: CASSLEAGTEAFF
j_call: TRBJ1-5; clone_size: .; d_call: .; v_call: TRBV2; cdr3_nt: TGTGCCAGCAGCGATATACAGGGTAACCAGCCCCAGCATTTT; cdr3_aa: CASSDIQGNQPQHF
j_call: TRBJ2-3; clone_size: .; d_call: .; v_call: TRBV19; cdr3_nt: TGTGCCAGTAGTATAGGACTAGTACGGGTGCCAGATACGCAGTATTTT; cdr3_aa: CASSIGLVRVPDTQYF
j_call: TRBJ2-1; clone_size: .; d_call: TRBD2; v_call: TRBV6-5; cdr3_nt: TGTGCCAGCAGTTACGGGACCCGACTAGCGGGAGTTGAAGATGAGCAGTTCTTC; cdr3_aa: CASSYGTRLAGVEDEQFF
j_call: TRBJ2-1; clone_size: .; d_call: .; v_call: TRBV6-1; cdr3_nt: TGTGCCAGCACCTTCTCGGCAGCCAGCTCCTACAATGAGCAGTTCTTC; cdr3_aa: CASTFSAASSYNEQFF
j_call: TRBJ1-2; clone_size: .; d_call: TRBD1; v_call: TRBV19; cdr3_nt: TGTGCCAGTAGTTTCGGCAGGGGGCTGGTTGGCTACACCTTC; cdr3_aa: CASSFGRGLVGYTF
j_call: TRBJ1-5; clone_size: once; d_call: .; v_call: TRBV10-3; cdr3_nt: TGTGCCATCAGTGTCAGACGGAGCAATCAGCCCCAGCATTTT; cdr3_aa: CAISVRRSNQPQHF
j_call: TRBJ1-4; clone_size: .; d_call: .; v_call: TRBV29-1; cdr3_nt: TGCAGCGCAAACTACCACGGAACGAAAAAACTGTTTTTT; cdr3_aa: CSANYHGTKKLFF
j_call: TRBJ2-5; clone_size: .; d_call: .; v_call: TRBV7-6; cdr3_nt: TGTGCCAGCAGCCCTCTACCACACGGGGGGACCCAGTACTTC; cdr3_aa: CASSPLPHGGTQYF
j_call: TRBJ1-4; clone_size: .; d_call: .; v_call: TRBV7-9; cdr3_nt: TGTGCCAGCAGCTTAAAATCCGTGTGGGGTGAAAAACTGTTTTTT; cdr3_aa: CASSLKSVWGEKLFF
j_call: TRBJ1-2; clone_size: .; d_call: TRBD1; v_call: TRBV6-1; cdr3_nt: TGTGCCAGCAGTCCGTTGGGCGGGACAGGGGGCGCCTGGGGCTACACCTTC; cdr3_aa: CASSPLGGTGGAWGYTF
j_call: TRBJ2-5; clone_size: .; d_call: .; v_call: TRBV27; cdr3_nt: TGTGCCAGCAGTTTATCGGGAGGAAGAGAGACCCAGTACTTC; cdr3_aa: CASSLSGGRETQYF
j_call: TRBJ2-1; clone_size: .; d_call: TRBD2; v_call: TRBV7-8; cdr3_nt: TGTGCCAGCAGCCCCTGGGGAGGGCCGGATGAGCAGTTCTTC; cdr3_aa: CASSPWGGPDEQFF
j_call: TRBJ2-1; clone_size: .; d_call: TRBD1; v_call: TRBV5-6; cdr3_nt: TGTGCCAGCAGCCTGACAGGGGTGGATGAGCAGTTCTTC; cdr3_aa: CASSLTGVDEQFF
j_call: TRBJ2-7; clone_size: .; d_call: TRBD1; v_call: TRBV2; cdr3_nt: TGTGCCAGCAGTGAAGCAACAGGGGTTTTCAGTCGGGAGCAGTACTTC; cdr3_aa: CASSEATGVFSREQYF
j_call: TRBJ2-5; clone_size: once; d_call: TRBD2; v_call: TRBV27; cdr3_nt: TGTGCCAGCAGTCTCACTAGCGGGAGGGCTCTAGAGACCCAGTACTTC; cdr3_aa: CASSLTSGRALETQYF
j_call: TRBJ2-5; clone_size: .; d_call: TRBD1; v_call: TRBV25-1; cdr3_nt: TGTGCCAGCAGTAACGGACAGGGGGTGGAGACCCAGTACTTC; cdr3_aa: CASSNGQGVETQYF
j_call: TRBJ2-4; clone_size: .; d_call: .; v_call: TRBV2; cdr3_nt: TGTGCCAGCAGGGGACTCATTCAGTACTTC; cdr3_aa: CASRGLIQYF